This TCR beta chain was sequenced for a study of T cells in Graves' hyperthyroidism and ophthalmopathy. Study background: Peripheral blood collection took place at initial diagnosis, before any treatment.

This clonotype was recorded many times. It was RNA transcripts that yielded the amplified TCR beta CDR3 regions. Researchers ran a first-round RT-PCR on the TCR CDR3 using the HTBI primer set. TCRdb re-called the multiplex PCR reads through MiXCR, storing one row per CDR3 protein. The sample lists about 55,000 distinct CDR3 sequences; approximately 50% were seen once. Trimming removed 7 bases from V and 3 bases from J, with 23 bases in between. Germline lookup yields CDR1 SGHTA and CDR2 FQGNSA. The length of the CDR3 is 17 residues. This TCR derives from a woman in her fifties or sixties with Graves' ophthalmopathy. The genes are TRBV7-2 and TRBJ2-3; D tentatively reads TRBD1 or TRBD2 (7 bases each). Sequencing was done on a sample of blood. In DNA, the CDR3 is TGTGCCAGCACCCACCCGGCCAGGGGGGGGAGAACAGATACGCAGTATTTT. This codes for CASTHPARGGRTDTQYF.